This T cell receptor beta chain was profiled in a study of PD-L1 blockade in urothelial cancer. At the level of the study: Men with urothelial cancer arising in the bladder made up about 90% of the roughly 29 patients. Blood underwent analysis 3 weeks (second dose) and 6 weeks after treatment began.

Templates that were synthetic TCR analogs were spiked into each PCR. Here immunoSEQ multiplex PCR was the method, and the copy in TCRdb shows in-frame clones only, minus some. Here the sample spans tens of thousands of clones, roughly 90% being singletons. The CDR3 is 14 residues long. CDR1 is SNHLY, CDR2 FYNNEI, per germline. The V gene lost 7 bases and the J gene lost 1 base, with 11 bases spanning the gap. Time point of the sample: pretreatment peripheral blood. The study enrolled patients with locally advanced or metastatic urothelial carcinoma. The specimen was PBMCs, collected around atezolizumab (anti-PD-L1) treatment. The V gene is TRBV2, the J gene TRBJ1-5, with a possible D match to TRBD1 (5 bases). This sequence was found in a man between 70 and 80 years old with urothelial cancer. The DNA of the CDR3 is TGTGCCAGCACCGGGGGAACCAGCAATCAGCCCCAGCATTTT. Residues: CASTGGTSNQPQHF.